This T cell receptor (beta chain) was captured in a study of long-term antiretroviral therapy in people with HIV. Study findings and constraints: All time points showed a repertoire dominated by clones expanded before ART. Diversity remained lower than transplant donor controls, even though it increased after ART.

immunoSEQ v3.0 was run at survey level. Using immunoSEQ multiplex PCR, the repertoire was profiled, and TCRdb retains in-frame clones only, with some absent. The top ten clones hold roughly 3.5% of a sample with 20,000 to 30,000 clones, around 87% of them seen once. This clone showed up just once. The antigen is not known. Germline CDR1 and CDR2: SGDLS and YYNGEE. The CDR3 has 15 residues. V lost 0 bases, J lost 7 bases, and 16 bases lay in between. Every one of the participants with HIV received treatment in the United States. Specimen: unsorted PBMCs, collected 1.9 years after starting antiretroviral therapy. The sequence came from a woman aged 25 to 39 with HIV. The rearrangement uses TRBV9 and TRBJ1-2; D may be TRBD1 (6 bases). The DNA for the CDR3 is TGTGCCAGCAGCGTAGGCTGGGGGCCGGCAGTTGGCTACACCTTC. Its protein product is CASSVGWGPAVGYTF.